The 5 T cell receptor beta chains below come from one sample, sequenced in a study of blood T cells in healthy people across ages. The authors ran a second PCR of about 6 to 11 cycles using a sample-barcoded 5' primer and a J-beta primer mix. TCRdb re-analysed the 5' RACE reads in MiXCR, keeping a single row per CDR3 protein. Found here are just under 900,000 distinct CDR3 sequences, 29% of them singletons; the top ten hold around 16%. Sequenced input: blood. The source is a woman older than 75 in good health.

This clonotype was counted between two and nine times. The V gene is TRBV7-9, the J gene TRBJ1-5; D gene ambiguous. The V end was cut by 2 bases, the J end by 2 bases, with 10 bases between. The CDR3 has 15 residues. Looked up from germline, CDR1 is SEHNR and CDR2 is FQNEAQ (reference sequence). The CDR3 nucleotides read TGTGCCAGCAGCTTATATGGAAGCGGCAATCAGCCCCAGCATTTT. It encodes CASSLYGSGNQPQHF.

The chain carries TRBV20-1 and TRBJ2-5, with 7 nucleotides matching TRBD2. The CDR3 has 16 amino acids. After removal of 4 bases from V and 0 bases from J, the junction contained 11 bases not matched to a gene. Per the germline V gene, CDR1 is DFQATT and CDR2 is SNEGSKA (reference sequence). CDR3 DNA: TGCAGTGCTAAGCCCACTAGCGAACCATACCAAGAGACCCAGTACTTC. Translating it yields CSAKPTSEPYQETQYF.

There are many counts of this clonotype. The CDR3 DNA reads TGTGCCAGCAGCACCGGACAGGGGGAGACGAACTATGGCTACACCTTC. Translated, it gives CASSTGQGETNYGYTF. V is TRBV7-8 and J is TRBJ1-2, with TRBD1 matching 10 bases. V lost 5 bases and J lost 2; bases outside the gene matches: 8. CDR3 length: 16 residues. CDR1 and CDR2 (germline): SGHVS, FQNEAQ.

This clonotype was seen only once. It may be a read error: a sequence one base away is much more abundant. The rearrangement uses TRBV7-2 and TRBJ1-2; TRBD1 aligns across 7 bases. The CDR3 consists of 14 residues. In germline, CDR1 is SGHTA, CDR2 FQGNSA. V shed 2 bases, J shed 7 bases, and the junction held 7 bases outside the gene matches. CDR3 nucleotides: TGTGCCAGCAGCTTAACGCGTCAGGGGGGTGGCTACACCTTC. This sequence encodes CASSLTRQGGGYTF.

V is TRBV15 and J is TRBJ1-1, with D possibly being TRBD1 (5 bases). This CDR3 has 15 amino acids. Trimming took off 0 bases at V and 5 bases at J, with 13 bases between the two ends. Germline CDR1 reads LNHNV; CDR2 reads YYDKDF (reference sequence). The CDR3, as DNA: TGTGCCACCAGCAGAGATCTCCAGGGAGGAACTGAAGCTTTCTTT. Protein: CATSRDLQGGTEAFF.